This TCR beta chain was sequenced for a study of T cell changes during pregnancy in multiple sclerosis. Looked up from germline, CDR1 is SGHRS and CDR2 is YFSETQ. The CDR3 extends over 18 amino acids. Germline trimming cut 0 bases from V and 3 bases from J; bases unmatched to any gene: 7. Only in-frame clones appear in the TCRdb table, and some are missing; sequencing was by immunoSEQ multiplex PCR. There are approximately 100,000 clones in the sample; roughly 93% occur only once, and 0.75% to 0.95% lies in the top ten. V gene TRBV5-1 combines with J gene TRBJ2-2; TRBD1 matches 11 bases. The sequence was obtained from a female donor with multiple sclerosis, enrolled in a pregnancy study. The sequencing here drew on peripheral blood, taken after pregnancy. CDR3 sequence: CASSLVRTGGADTGELFF. The CDR3 DNA sequence: TGCGCCAGCAGCTTGGTTAGGACAGGGGGCGCGGACACCGGGGAGCTGTTTTTT.